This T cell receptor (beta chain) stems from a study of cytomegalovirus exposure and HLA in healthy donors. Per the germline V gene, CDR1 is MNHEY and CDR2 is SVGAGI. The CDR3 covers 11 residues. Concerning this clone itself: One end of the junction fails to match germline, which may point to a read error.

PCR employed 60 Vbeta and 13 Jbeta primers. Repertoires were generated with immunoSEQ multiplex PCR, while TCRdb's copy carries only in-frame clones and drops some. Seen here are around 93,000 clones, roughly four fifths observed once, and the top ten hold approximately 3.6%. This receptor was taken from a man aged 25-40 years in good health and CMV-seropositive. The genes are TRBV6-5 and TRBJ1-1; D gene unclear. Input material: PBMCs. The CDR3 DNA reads TGTGCCAGCAGAGACACGACGGAAGCTCTCTTT. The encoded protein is CASRDTTEALF.